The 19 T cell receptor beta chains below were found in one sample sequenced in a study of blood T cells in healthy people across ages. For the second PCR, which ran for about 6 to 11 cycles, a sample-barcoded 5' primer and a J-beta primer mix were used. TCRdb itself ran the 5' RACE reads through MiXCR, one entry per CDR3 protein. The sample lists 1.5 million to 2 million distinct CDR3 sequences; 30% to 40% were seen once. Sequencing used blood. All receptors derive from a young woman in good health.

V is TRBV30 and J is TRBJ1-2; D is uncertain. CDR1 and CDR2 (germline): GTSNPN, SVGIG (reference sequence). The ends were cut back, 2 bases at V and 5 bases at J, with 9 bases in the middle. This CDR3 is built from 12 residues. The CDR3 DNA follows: TGTGCCTGGAGTTTCAGGACTTATGGCTACACCTTC. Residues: CAWSFRTYGYTF.

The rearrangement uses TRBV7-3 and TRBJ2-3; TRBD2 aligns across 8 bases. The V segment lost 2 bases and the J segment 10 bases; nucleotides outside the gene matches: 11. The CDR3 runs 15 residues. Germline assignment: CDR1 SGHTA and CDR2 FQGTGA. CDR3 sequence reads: CASSLSASGGGAQYF. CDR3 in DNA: TGTGCCAGCAGCTTATCGGCCAGCGGGGGCGGGGCGCAGTATTTT.

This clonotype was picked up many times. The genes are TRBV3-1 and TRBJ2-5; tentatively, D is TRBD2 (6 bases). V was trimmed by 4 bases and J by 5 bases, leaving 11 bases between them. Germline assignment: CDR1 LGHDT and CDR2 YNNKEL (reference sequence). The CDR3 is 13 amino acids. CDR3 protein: CASSPRDLETQYF. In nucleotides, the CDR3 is TGTGCCAGCAGCCCCCGGGACTTGGAGACCCAGTACTTC.

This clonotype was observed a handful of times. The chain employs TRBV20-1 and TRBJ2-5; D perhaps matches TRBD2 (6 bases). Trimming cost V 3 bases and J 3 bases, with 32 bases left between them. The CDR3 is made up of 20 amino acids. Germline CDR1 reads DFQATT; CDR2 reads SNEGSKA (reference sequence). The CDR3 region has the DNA TGCAGTGCTAGCCGACATCGGCCGGGTTACCGGTTGGGGGAGGAAGAGACCCAGTACTTC. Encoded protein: CSASRHRPGYRLGEEETQYF.

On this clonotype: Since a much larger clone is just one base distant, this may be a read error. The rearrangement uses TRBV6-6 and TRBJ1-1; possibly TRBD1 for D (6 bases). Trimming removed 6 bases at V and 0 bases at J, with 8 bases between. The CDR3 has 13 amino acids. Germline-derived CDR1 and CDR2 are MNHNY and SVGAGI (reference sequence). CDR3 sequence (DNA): TGTGCCAGCAGGGCAGGGGTGAACACTGAAGCTTTCTTT. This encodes CASRAGVNTEAFF.

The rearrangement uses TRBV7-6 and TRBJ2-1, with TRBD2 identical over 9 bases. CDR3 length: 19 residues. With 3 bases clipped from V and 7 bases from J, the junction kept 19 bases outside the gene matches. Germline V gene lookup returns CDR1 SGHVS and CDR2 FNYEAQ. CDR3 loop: CASSFGSVAGARVGNEQFF. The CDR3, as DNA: TGTGCCAGCAGCTTCGGGTCAGTAGCGGGGGCAAGGGTAGGGAATGAGCAGTTCTTC.

CDR3 region: CASSYQLTGIQETQYF. The CDR3 nucleotides read TGTGCCAGCAGTTACCAACTAACAGGGATCCAAGAGACCCAGTACTTC. This rearrangement joins TRBV6-6 to TRBJ2-5, with D possibly being TRBD1 (6 bases). Germline CDR1 is MNHNY and CDR2 is SVGAGI (reference sequence). CDR3 size: 16 residues. V dropped 2 bases and J dropped 1 base, with 14 bases sitting between them.

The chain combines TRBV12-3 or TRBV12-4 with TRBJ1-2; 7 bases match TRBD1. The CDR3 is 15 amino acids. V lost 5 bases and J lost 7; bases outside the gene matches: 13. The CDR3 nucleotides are TGTGCCAGCAGTCCTGACGGGACAGCCTTCCTTGGCTACACCTTC. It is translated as CASSPDGTAFLGYTF.

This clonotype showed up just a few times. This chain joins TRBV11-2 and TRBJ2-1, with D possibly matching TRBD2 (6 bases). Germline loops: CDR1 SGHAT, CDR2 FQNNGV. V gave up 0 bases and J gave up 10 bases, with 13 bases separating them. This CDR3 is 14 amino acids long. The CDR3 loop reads CASSLESGLAEQFF. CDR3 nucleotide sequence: TGTGCCAGCAGCTTAGAATCGGGTCTAGCGGAGCAGTTCTTC.

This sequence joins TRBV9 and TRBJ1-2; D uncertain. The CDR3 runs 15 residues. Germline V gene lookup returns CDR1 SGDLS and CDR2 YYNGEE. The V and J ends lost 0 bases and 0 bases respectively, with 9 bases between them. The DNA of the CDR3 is TGTGCCAGCAGCGTAGGCCAGAGCTCTAACTATGGCTACACCTTC. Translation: CASSVGQSSNYGYTF.

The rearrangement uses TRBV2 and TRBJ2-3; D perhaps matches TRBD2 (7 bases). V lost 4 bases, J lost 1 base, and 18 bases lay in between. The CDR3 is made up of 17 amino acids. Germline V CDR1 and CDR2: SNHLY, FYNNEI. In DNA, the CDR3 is TGTGCCAGCAGTGTCTTGGGGGGGCTAAGGGGCACAGATACGCAGTATTTT. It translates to CASSVLGGLRGTDTQYF.

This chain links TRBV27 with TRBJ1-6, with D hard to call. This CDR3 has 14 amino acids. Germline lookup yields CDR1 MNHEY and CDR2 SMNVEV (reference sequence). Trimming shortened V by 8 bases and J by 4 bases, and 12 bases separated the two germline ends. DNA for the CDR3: TGTGCCAGCCCCCCAGACTTGTATAATTCACCCCTCCACTTT. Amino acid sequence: CASPPDLYNSPLHF.

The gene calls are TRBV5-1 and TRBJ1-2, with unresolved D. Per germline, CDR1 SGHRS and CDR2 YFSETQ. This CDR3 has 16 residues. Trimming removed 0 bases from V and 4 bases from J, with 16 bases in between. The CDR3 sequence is CASSLESTASPYGYTF. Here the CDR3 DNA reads TGCGCCAGCAGCTTGGAGTCCACGGCCTCACCCTATGGCTACACCTTC.

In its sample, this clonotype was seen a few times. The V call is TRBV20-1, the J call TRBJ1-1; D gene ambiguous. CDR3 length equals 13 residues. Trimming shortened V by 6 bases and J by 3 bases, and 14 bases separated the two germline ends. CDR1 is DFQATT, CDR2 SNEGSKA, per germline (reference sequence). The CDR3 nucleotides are TGCAGTGCACGGGCGGGGAGGGACACTGAAGCTTTCTTT. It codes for CSARAGRDTEAFF.

CDR3 sequence reads: CATGISGRGAETQYF. The CDR3 DNA reads as TGTGCCACCGGGATTTCGGGCAGGGGGGCAGAGACCCAGTACTTC. The gene calls are TRBV15 and TRBJ2-5; a weak D match, TRBD1 (7 bases). The germline gives CDR1 LNHNV, CDR2 YYDKDF (reference sequence). V was pared by 8 bases and J by 4 bases, with 20 bases between. The length of the CDR3 is 15 residues. Full variable domain (rest looked up from reference TRBV15 and TRBJ2-5): DAMVIQNPRYQVTQFGKPVTLSCSQTLNHNVMYWYQQKSSQAPKLLFHYYDKDFNNEADTPDNFQSRRPNTSFCFLDIRSPGLGDTAMYLCATGISGRGAETQYFGPGTRLLVL.

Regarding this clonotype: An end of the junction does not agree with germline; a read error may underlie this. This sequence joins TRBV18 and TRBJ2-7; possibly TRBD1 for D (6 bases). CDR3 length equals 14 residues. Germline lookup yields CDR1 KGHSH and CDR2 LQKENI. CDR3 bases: TGTGCCAGCCCACCGACAGGCCACTCCTACGAGCAGTACTTC. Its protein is CASPPTGHSYEQYF.

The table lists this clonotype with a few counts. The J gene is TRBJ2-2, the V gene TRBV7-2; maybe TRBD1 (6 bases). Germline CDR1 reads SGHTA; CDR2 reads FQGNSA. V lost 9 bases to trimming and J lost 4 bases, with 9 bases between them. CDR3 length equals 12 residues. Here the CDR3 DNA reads TGTGCCAGGGGGGCTGCCACCGGGGAGCTGTTTTTT. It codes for CARGAATGELFF.

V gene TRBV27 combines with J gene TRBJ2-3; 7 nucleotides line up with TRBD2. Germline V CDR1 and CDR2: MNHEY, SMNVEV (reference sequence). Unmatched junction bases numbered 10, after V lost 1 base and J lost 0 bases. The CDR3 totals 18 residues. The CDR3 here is CASSLFPGGAGSTDTQYF. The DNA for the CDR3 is TGTGCCAGCAGTTTATTCCCGGGGGGAGCGGGGAGCACAGATACGCAGTATTTT.

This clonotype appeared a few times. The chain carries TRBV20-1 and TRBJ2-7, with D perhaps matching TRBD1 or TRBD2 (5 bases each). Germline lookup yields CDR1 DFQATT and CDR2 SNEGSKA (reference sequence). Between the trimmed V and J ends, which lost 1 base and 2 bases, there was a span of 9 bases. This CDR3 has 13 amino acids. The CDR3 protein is CSARVGVTYEQYF. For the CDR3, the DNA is TGCAGTGCTAGAGTGGGGGTTACCTACGAGCAGTACTTC.